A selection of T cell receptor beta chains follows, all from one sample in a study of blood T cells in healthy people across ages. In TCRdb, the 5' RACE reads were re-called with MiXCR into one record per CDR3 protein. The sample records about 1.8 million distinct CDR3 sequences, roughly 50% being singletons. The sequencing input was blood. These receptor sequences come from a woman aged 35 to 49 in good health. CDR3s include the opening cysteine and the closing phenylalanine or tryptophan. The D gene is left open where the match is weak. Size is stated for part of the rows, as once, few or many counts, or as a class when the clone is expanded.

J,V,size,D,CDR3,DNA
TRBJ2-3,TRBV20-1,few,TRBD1,CSAPGDRGSTDTQYF,TGCAGTGCCCCCGGTGACAGGGGATCCACAGATACGCAGTATTTT
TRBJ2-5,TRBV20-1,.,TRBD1,CSAPQGASQETQYF,TGCAGTGCTCCCCAGGGGGCGAGCCAAGAGACCCAGTACTTC
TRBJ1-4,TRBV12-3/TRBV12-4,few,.,CASSPGQSNEKLFF,TGTGCCAGCAGTCCAGGACAGTCTAATGAAAAACTGTTTTTT
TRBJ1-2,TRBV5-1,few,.,CASSLPENYGYTF,TGCGCCAGCAGCTTACCGGAGAACTATGGCTACACCTTC
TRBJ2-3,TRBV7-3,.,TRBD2,CASSFRTSLDTQYF,TGTGCCAGCAGCTTTAGGACTAGCCTAGATACGCAGTATTTT
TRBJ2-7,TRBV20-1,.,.,CSAIQGRGLGEQYF,TGCAGTGCTATACAGGGACGGGGATTGGGTGAGCAGTACTTC
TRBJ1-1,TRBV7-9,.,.,CASSRDVRLEAFF,TGTGCCAGCAGCCGGGACGTGAGGCTTGAAGCTTTCTTT
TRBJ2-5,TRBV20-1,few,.,CSASSGTGLGEQYF,TGCAGTGCTTCCTCCGGGACCGGATTAGGGGAGCAGTACTTC
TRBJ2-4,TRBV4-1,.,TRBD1,CASSIGDRGTEQYF,TGCGCCAGCAGCATAGGGGACAGGGGAACTGAGCAGTACTTC
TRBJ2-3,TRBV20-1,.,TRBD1,CSADRGQPSDTQYF,TGCAGTGCTGACAGGGGCCAACCCTCAGATACGCAGTATTTT
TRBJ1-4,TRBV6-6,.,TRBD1,CASRDPGQGREKLFF,TGTGCCAGCAGAGACCCGGGACAGGGGCGGGAAAAACTGTTTTTT
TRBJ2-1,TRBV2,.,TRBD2,CASGNRLAGVLPFSYNEQFF,TGTGCCAGCGGGAACCGACTAGCGGGGGTCCTCCCTTTCTCCTACAATGAGCAGTTCTTC
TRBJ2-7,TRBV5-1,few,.,CASSWGHRYEQYF,TGCGCCAGCAGCTGGGGGCACAGGTACGAGCAGTACTTC
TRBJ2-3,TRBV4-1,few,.,CASSHYVGTDTQYF,TGCGCCAGCAGCCATTACGTAGGCACAGATACGCAGTATTTT
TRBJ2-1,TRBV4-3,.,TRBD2,CASSQDRDGGIPHEQFF,TGCGCCAGCAGCCAAGATAGGGACGGGGGGATCCCCCATGAGCAGTTCTTC
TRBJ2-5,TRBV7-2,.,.,CASSSSARRETQYF,TGTGCCAGCAGCTCCTCGGCGAGGCGAGAGACCCAGTACTTC
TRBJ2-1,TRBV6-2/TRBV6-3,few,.,CASGYGVEQFF,TGTGCCAGCGGGTACGGCGTTGAGCAGTTCTTC
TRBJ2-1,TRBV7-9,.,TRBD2,CATGLAGGGEQFF,TGTGCCACGGGACTAGCGGGGGGCGGTGAGCAGTTCTTC
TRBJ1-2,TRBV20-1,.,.,CSARDERNRRGGYTF,TGCAGTGCTAGAGATGAGCGGAATCGGAGGGGTGGCTACACCTTC
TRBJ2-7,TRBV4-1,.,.,CASSQDPGRSEQYF,TGCGCCAGCAGCCAAGATCCGGGGCGATCCGAGCAGTACTTC
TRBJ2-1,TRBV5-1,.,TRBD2,CASSVITSGGPGEQFF,TGCGCCAGCAGCGTCATAACTAGCGGGGGGCCTGGTGAGCAGTTCTTC
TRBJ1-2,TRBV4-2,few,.,CASSPARGDYGYTF,TGTGCCAGCAGCCCGGCTAGGGGAGACTATGGCTACACCTTC
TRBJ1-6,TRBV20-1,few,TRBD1,CSARDYRGNSPLHF,TGCAGTGCTAGAGACTACAGGGGTAATTCACCCCTCCACTTT
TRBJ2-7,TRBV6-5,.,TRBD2,CASYPGGSTSYEQYF,TGTGCCAGCTACCCCGGGGGGAGTACCTCCTACGAGCAGTACTTC
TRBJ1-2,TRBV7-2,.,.,CASSLAGVGGCTF,TGTGCCAGCAGCTTAGCTGGGGTGGGTGGCTGCACCTTC
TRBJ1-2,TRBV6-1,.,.,CASSEGPRSLYGYTF,TGTGCCAGCAGTGAGGGGCCCCGTTCTCTCTATGGCTACACCTTC
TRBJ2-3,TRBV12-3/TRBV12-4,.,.,CASRPSRRCLITDTQYF,TGTGCCAGCAGACCCTCCCGACGGTGCCTGATCACAGATACGCAGTATTTT
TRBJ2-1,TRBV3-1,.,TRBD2,CASSQDPAGTNEQFF,TGTGCCAGCAGCCAAGATCCAGCGGGGACCAATGAGCAGTTCTTC
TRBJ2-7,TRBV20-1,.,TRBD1,CSAPGQGACEQYF,TGCAGTGCCCCGGGGCAGGGGGCGTGCGAGCAGTACTTC
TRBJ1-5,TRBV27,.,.,CASSFGRNNQPQHF,TGTGCCAGCAGTTTTGGACGGAACAATCAGCCCCAGCATTTT
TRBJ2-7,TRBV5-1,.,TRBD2,CASSLNGLAGRSSYNEQYF,TGCGCCAGCAGCTTAAATGGACTAGCGGGGCGGAGCTCCTACAATGAGCAGTACTTC
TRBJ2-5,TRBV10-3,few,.,CAMAHDSQETQYF,TGTGCCATGGCACATGACAGCCAAGAGACCCAGTACTTC
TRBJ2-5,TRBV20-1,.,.,CSARDPRFRQETQYF,TGCAGTGCTAGAGACCCACGTTTCCGACAAGAGACCCAGTACTTC
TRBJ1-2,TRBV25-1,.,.,CASSDQNSYGYTF,TGTGCCAGCAGTGACCAGAACTCCTATGGCTACACCTTC
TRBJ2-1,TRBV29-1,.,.,CSVEVGGGIYNEQFF,TGCAGCGTTGAAGTAGGGGGGGGGATCTACAATGAGCAGTTCTTC
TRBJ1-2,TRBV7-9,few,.,CASSLTGEGSYGYTF,TGTGCCAGCAGCTTAACGGGGGAGGGAAGCTATGGCTACACCTTC
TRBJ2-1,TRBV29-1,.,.,CSTRTGSDEQFF,TGCAGCACAAGGACCGGGAGCGATGAGCAGTTCTTC
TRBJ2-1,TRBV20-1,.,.,CSARSRVGYNEQFF,TGCAGTGCTAGATCCAGGGTCGGCTACAATGAGCAGTTCTTC
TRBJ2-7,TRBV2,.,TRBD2,CASKLAGGQGEQYF,TGTGCCAGCAAATTAGCGGGGGGGCAAGGAGAGCAGTACTTC
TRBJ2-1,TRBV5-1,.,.,CASSGSTTLLYNEQFF,TGCGCCAGCAGCGGGTCGACAACCCTCCTCTACAATGAGCAGTTCTTC
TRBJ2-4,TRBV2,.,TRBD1,CASMGQALTKNIQYF,TGTGCCAGCATGGGACAGGCGCTAACCAAAAACATTCAGTACTTC
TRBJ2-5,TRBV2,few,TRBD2,CASRILAGGPGETQYF,TGTGCCAGCAGAATCCTAGCGGGGGGGCCTGGAGAGACCCAGTACTTC
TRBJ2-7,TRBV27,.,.,CASSPAVGPYEQYF,TGTGCCAGCAGCCCCGCCGTAGGTCCCTACGAGCAGTACTTC
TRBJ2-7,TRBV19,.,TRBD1,CASSIARTGYEQYF,TGTGCCAGTAGTATTGCCCGGACAGGCTACGAGCAGTACTTC
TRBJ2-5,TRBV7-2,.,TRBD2,CASSLGGLAGGWQETQYF,TGTGCCAGCAGCTTAGGGGGACTAGCGGGGGGGTGGCAAGAGACCCAGTACTTC
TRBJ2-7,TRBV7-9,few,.,CASSLGSGTVSYEQYF,TGTGCCAGCAGCTTAGGGTCAGGGACCGTGAGCTACGAGCAGTACTTC
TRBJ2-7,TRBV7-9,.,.,CASSSRFRERTYEQYF,TGTGCCAGCAGCTCCCGGTTTCGGGAAAGAACCTACGAGCAGTACTTC
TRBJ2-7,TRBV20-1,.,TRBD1,CSAREGDRGRYEQYF,TGCAGTGCTAGAGAGGGGGACAGGGGGAGGTACGAGCAGTACTTC
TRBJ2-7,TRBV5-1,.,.,CASSVAGVHEQYF,TGCGCCAGCAGCGTGGCTGGCGTACACGAGCAGTACTTC
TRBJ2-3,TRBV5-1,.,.,CASSLGGTSTGDTQYF,TGCGCCAGCAGCTTGGGCGGGACGTCTACCGGAGATACGCAGTATTTT
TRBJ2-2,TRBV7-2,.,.,CASSQRGGRTGELFF,TGTGCCAGCAGCCAGCGAGGGGGAAGAACCGGGGAGCTGTTTTTT
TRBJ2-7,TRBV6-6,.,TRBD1,CASYQDRGRYEQYF,TGTGCCAGCTACCAAGACAGGGGACGTTACGAGCAGTACTTC
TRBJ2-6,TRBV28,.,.,CASSLWDSTGANVLTF,TGTGCCAGCAGTTTATGGGACAGTACTGGGGCCAACGTCCTGACTTTC
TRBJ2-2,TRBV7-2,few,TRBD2,CASSSRHGGAAGELFF,TGTGCCAGCAGCTCACGTCACGGGGGGGCCGCCGGGGAGCTGTTTTTT
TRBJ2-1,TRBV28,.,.,CASSFPGISYNEQFF,TGTGCCAGCAGTTTCCCGGGGATCTCCTACAATGAGCAGTTCTTC